Listed below are T cell receptor beta chains from one sample, sequenced in a study of T cells in Graves' hyperthyroidism and ophthalmopathy. One entry per CDR3 protein results from TCRdb running MiXCR on the multiplex PCR reads. The data show about 360,000 distinct CDR3 sequences, around a sixth seen once. Sequenced input: blood. These receptor sequences come from a woman aged 18-29 years with Graves' hyperthyroidism that later progressed to Graves' ophthalmopathy. Each CDR3 is given with its conserved first and last residue. D genes are given only for firm matches. Expanded clones are given a class, and other clones once, few, many or no size at all.

D | J | size | V | DNA | CDR3
NA | TRBJ2-7 | NA | TRBV10-3 | TGTGCCATCAGTGAGTCGCTCGGACCATACTACGAGCAGTACTTC | CAISESLGPYYEQYF
NA | TRBJ2-1 | many | TRBV7-9 | TGTGCCAGCAGTTTAGGGGATGAGCAGTTCTTC | CASSLGDEQFF
TRBD1 | TRBJ1-3 | few | TRBV11-3 | TGTGCCAGCAGCTTCTCACAGGGGGCTGCTGGAAACACCATATATTTT | CASSFSQGAAGNTIYF
TRBD2 | TRBJ2-1 | NA | TRBV7-2 | TGTGCCAGCAGCTTAGCGGGACTAGCGGGAGTGGAGCAGTTCTTC | CASSLAGLAGVEQFF
NA | TRBJ2-2 | NA | TRBV20-1 | TGCAGTGCCACTGCACGCGGTACCGGGGAGCTGTTTTTT | CSATARGTGELFF
TRBD1 | TRBJ1-1 | many | TRBV7-2 | TGTGCCAGCAGCTCAGGACAGGCCACTGAAGCTTTCTTT | CASSSGQATEAFF
NA | TRBJ2-2 | NA | TRBV5-6 | TGTGCCAGCAGCGGGGGGGGCAGGGGGCTAGCGAACACCGGGGAGCTGTTTTTT | CASSGGGRGLANTGELFF
NA | TRBJ1-2 | few | TRBV4-3 | TGCGCCAGCAGCCATACTATCCCGAGCAGAGCTGGCTACACCTTC | CASSHTIPSRAGYTF
NA | TRBJ1-5 | many | TRBV20-1 | TGCAGTGCTAGAGAGAGGGCTAGCAATCAGCCCCAGCATTTT | CSARERASNQPQHF
NA | TRBJ2-2 | NA | TRBV7-9 | TGTGCCAGCAGCTTAGGCGTTAGGACCGGGGAGCTGTTTTTT | CASSLGVRTGELFF
NA | TRBJ1-5 | many | TRBV28 | TGTGCCAGCAGTTATGGGGGGGCGATCCCAGGCGGGGATCAGCCCCAGCATTTT | CASSYGGAIPGGDQPQHF
NA | TRBJ2-3 | NA | TRBV9 | TGTGCCAGCGGAGAGGGCCGTAGCACAGATACGCAGTATTTT | CASGEGRSTDTQYF
TRBD2 | TRBJ2-1 | few | TRBV5-1 | TGCGCCAGCAGCTTCCAAGGACTAGCGGGACGCAATGAGCAGTTCTTC | CASSFQGLAGRNEQFF
NA | TRBJ1-3 | many | TRBV2 | TGTGCCAGCAGCGAAGACAGGATCTCTGGAAACACCATATATTTT | CASSEDRISGNTIYF
NA | TRBJ2-1 | NA | TRBV5-1 | TGCGCCAGCAGGCGGGCCGGGACGGACTACAATGAGCAGTTCTTC | CASRRAGTDYNEQFF
NA | TRBJ2-7 | NA | TRBV25-1 | TGTGCCAGCAGTGGATTCGGGAGCGCTTACGAGCAGTACTTC | CASSGFGSAYEQYF